The clone carrying this TCR beta chain was counted a few times. Its antigen is still unknown. The sample originates from a study of Graves' ophthalmopathy and Graves' hyperthyroidism. Serum thyroxine and TRAb, along with clinical symptoms, thyroid ultrasound and orbital computed tomography, were what diagnosis relied on. The authors amplified TCR beta CDR3 regions, and they did so from RNA transcripts for repertoire sequencing. Second-round multiplex PCR came after a first-round RT-PCR that employed HTBI primers. Each CDR3 protein is one row after TCRdb ran MiXCR on the multiplex PCR reads. The table includes around 1.1 million distinct CDR3 sequences, about 35% detected once. The germline V gene has CDR1 SGDLS and CDR2 YYNGEE. Trimming left V 3 bases short and J 4 bases short, with 11 bases between. CDR3 size: 13 residues. Study-wide results and limits: Sensitivity of around 88% and specificity of 70% to 84% were achieved when a 13-signature model separated ophthalmopathy from stable hyperthyroidism. Blood also contained most of the expanded thyroid clonotypes above 0.001 frequency. Forecasting of ophthalmopathy progression by the model achieved more than 70% sensitivity and 72.22% specificity.

The clonotype originates from an adult man with Graves' hyperthyroidism. Sequencing input: peripheral blood or thyroid tissue (not recorded which). This rearrangement joins TRBV9 to TRBJ2-7; weak D call: TRBD2 (6 bases). DNA for the CDR3: TGTGCCAGCAGCGACGGGAGTAGATACGAGCAGTACTTC. Translation: CASSDGSRYEQYF.